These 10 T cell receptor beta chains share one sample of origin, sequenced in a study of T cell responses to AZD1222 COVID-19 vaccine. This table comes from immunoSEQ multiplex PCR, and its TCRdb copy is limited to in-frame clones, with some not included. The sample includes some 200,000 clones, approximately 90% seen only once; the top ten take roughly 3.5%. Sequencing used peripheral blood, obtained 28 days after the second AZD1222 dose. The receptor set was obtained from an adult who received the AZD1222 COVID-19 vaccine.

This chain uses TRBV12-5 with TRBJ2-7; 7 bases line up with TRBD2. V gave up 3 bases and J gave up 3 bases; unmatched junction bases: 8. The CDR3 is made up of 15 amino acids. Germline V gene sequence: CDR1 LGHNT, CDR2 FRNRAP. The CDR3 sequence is CASGFGASGHYEQYF. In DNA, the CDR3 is TGTGCTAGTGGTTTTGGGGCTAGCGGACACTACGAGCAGTACTTC.

The CDR3 region is CASSPPPLVRGDQPQHF. The CDR3 bases are TGTGCCAGCTCACCACCCCCCCTTGTCCGGGGAGACCAGCCCCAGCATTTT. The chain links TRBV18 to TRBJ1-5; D ambiguous. Germline lookup yields CDR1 KGHSH and CDR2 LQKENI. The CDR3 contains 17 residues. Trimming shortened V by 0 bases and J by 7 bases, and 19 bases separated the two germline ends.

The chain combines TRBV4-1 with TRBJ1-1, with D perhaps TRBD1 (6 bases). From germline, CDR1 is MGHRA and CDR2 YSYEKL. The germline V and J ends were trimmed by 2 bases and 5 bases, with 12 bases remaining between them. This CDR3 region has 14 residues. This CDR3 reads CASSQSQGLTEAFF. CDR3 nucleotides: TGCGCCAGCAGCCAAAGCCAGGGGTTGACTGAAGCTTTCTTT.

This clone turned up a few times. CDR3 sequence: CASSLRQATKNIQYF. CDR3 sequence (DNA): TGTGCCAGCAGCTTGAGACAGGCAACCAAAAACATTCAGTACTTC. The V and J genes are TRBV5-5 and TRBJ2-4, with D perhaps matching TRBD1 (6 bases). In germline, CDR1 is SGHKS, CDR2 YYEKEE (reference sequence). CDR3 length equals 15 residues. V dropped 1 base and J dropped 2 bases, with 10 bases sitting between them.

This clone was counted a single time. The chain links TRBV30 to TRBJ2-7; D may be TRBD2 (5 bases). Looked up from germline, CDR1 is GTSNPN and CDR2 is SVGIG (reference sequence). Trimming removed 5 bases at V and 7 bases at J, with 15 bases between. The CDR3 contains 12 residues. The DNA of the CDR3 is TGTGCCTGGGCCGGGCGACGAGGGGAGCAGTACTTC. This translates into CAWAGRRGEQYF.

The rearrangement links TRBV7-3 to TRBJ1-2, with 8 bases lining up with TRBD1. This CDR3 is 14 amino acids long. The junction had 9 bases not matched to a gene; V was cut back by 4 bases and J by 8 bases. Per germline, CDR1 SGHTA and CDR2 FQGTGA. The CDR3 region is CASSSPGQGRGYTF. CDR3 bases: TGTGCCAGCAGCTCCCCCGGACAGGGACGAGGCTACACCTTC.

CDR3 in amino acids: CASSQMGGASGYGYTF. The CDR3, as DNA: TGTGCCAGCAGCCAGATGGGGGGGGCGAGCGGCTATGGCTACACCTTC. The chain couples TRBV28 to TRBJ1-2; TRBD1 might be the D (6 bases). Germline values: CDR1 MDHEN, CDR2 SYDVKM. V was cut by 6 bases and J by 4 bases, with 21 bases left in between. This CDR3 comprises 16 residues.

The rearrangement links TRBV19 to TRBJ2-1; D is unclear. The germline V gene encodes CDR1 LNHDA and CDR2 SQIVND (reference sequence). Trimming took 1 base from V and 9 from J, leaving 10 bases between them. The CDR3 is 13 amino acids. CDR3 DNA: TGTGCCAGTAGTATAGTGGCGAGGACTGAGCAGTTCTTC. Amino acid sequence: CASSIVARTEQFF.

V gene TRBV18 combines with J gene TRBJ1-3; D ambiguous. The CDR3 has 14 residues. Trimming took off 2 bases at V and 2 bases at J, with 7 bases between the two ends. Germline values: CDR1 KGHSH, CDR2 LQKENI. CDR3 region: CASSPVSAGNTIYF. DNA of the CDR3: TGTGCCAGCTCACCAGTCTCCGCTGGAAACACCATATATTTT.

CDR3 loop: CASSLFGNSYEQYF. The CDR3 bases are TGCGCCAGCAGCTTGTTCGGCAACTCTTACGAGCAGTACTTC. The chain links TRBV5-1 to TRBJ2-7; D unresolved. The V gene lost 1 base and the J gene lost 4 bases, with 12 bases spanning the gap. The CDR3 is 14 residues long. CDR1 SGHRS and CDR2 YFSETQ come from the germline V gene.